Listed here are 20 T cell receptor beta chains from one sample, sequenced in a study of blood T cells in healthy people across ages. Combining a sample-barcoded 5' primer with a J-beta primer mix, a second PCR ran for roughly 7 to 12 cycles. TCRdb ran MiXCR on the 5' RACE reads and lists one entry per CDR3 protein. The top ten clones hold 5% to 7% of a sample with roughly 1.4 million distinct CDR3 sequences, approximately 59% of them seen once. The specimen sequenced was blood. These receptors all come from a young man in good health.

The chain has TRBV20-1 and TRBJ2-4; 9 nucleotides agree with TRBD2. The J call may be wrong; the DNA end is better matched by TRBJ2-7. In germline, CDR1 is DFQATT, CDR2 SNEGSKA (reference sequence). This CDR3 spans 17 amino acids. The CDR3 protein is CSARDLVGPTSGDEQYF. The DNA for the CDR3 is TGCAGTGCTAGAGATCTTGTCGGCCCGACTAGCGGCGACGAGCAGTACTTC.

CDR3 DNA: TGTGCCAGCAGCCAAGAGGAGGGGAATCAGGATGGCTACACCTTC. This sequence encodes CASSQEEGNQDGYTF. V gene TRBV4-2 combines with J gene TRBJ1-2, with D tentatively TRBD1 (5 bases). CDR1 and CDR2 (germline): LGHNA, YNFKEQ. The CDR3 is made up of 15 amino acids. V was shortened by 0 bases and J by 6 bases, with 14 bases between the two germline ends.

In its sample, this clonotype was seen a few times. This sequence joins TRBV29-1 and TRBJ2-5; possible D gene TRBD1, 7 bases. V lost 8 bases and J 4 bases, leaving 29 bases between the germline ends. The CDR3 spans 17 residues. The germline V gene encodes CDR1 SQVTM and CDR2 ANQGSEA. Here the CDR3 reads CSSSGHTGEVYAETQYF. In DNA, the CDR3 is TGCAGCTCCTCCGGCCACACAGGGGAGGTATACGCAGAGACCCAGTACTTC. The full variable domain, with the rest looked up from reference TRBV29-1 and TRBJ2-5, is SAVISQKPSRDICQRGTSLTIQCQVDSQVTMMFWYRQQPGQSLTLIATANQGSEATYESGFVIDKFPISRPNLTFSTLTVSNMSPEDSSIYLCSSSGHTGEVYAETQYFGPGTRLLVL.

This clonotype came up a few times. The chain has TRBV12-3 or TRBV12-4 and TRBJ1-2; 10 nucleotides agree with TRBD1. The CDR3 length is 16 residues. The ends lost 6 bases at V and 7 bases at J; junction bases unmatched: 14. CDR3 in DNA: TGTGCCAGCAGCCCCCCCGGACAGGGGGTTATTTCTGGCTACACCTTC. Translated: CASSPPGQGVISGYTF.

The table lists this clonotype with many counts. A junction end diverges from the germline sequence, so it may reflect a read error. This chain links TRBV4-1 with TRBJ1-1; D not resolved. The CDR3 consists of 13 residues. CDR1 is MGHRA and CDR2 is YSYEKL in the germline V gene. CDR3: CASSQGRNTEAFF. CDR3 DNA: TGTGCCAGCAGCCAAGGTAGGAACACTGAAGCTTTCTTT.

The genes are TRBV27 and TRBJ2-3, with D hard to call. The V gene's germline CDR1 is MNHEY and CDR2 SMNVEV (reference sequence). The CDR3 is 14 amino acids. The ends were cut back, 6 bases at V and 1 base at J, with 11 bases in the middle. CDR3 amino acids: CASRRNPRTDTQYF. The CDR3 DNA follows: TGTGCCAGCAGGCGAAATCCCCGCACAGATACGCAGTATTTT.

J is TRBJ1-2 and V is TRBV4-1, with D maybe TRBD1 (5 bases). Germline V gene lookup returns CDR1 MGHRA and CDR2 YSYEKL. This CDR3 has 15 amino acids. The V gene lost 2 bases and the J gene lost 1 base, with 11 bases spanning the gap. The CDR3 DNA is TGCGCCAGCAGCCAAAGGAACGGGGGTAACTATGGCTACACCTTC. It specifies CASSQRNGGNYGYTF.

V gene TRBV6-2 or TRBV6-3 combines with J gene TRBJ1-2; possible D gene TRBD1, 5 bases. The CDR3 spans 13 residues. The ends were cut back, 9 bases at V and 4 bases at J, with 15 bases in the middle. Germline V CDR1 and CDR2: MNHEY, SVGEGT. The DNA for the CDR3 is TGTGCCAGTGCCCTAGCGGGGGTCTATGGCTACACCTTC. It codes for CASALAGVYGYTF.

The J gene is TRBJ1-3, the V gene TRBV7-2; the D is unclear. Germline CDR1 reads SGHTA; CDR2 reads FQGNSA. V was shortened by 6 bases and J by 3 bases, with 12 bases between the two germline ends. The CDR3 runs to 14 residues. The CDR3 DNA reads TGTGCCAGCAGGACTAGGAGAGATGGAAACACCATATATTTT. Its translation: CASRTRRDGNTIYF. The variable domain in full, completed from reference TRBV7-2 and TRBJ1-3, reads GAGVSQSPSNKVTEKGKDVELRCDPISGHTALYWYRQSLGQGLEFLIYFQGNSAPDKSGLPSDRFSAERTGGSVSTLTIQRTQQEDSAVYLCASRTRRDGNTIYFGEGSWLTVV.

The gene calls are TRBV29-1 and TRBJ2-7; 10 bases map to TRBD2. Germline CDR1 is SQVTM and CDR2 is ANQGSEA. The CDR3 has 14 amino acids. Unmatched junction bases numbered 10, after V lost 6 bases and J lost 5 bases. The CDR3 loop reads CSVRSGAGGDEQYF. Here the CDR3 DNA reads TGCAGCGTGAGGAGTGGAGCGGGGGGGGACGAGCAGTACTTC.

The rearrangement joins TRBV4-1 to TRBJ1-6; D not certain. Trimming left V 7 bases short and J 6 bases short, with 19 bases between. CDR1 is MGHRA and CDR2 is YSYEKL in the germline V gene. CDR3 size: 16 residues. As DNA, the CDR3 is TGCGCCAGCAAGGTAGGAGGAGGTCTAACTAATTCACCCCTCCACTTT. Translating gives CASKVGGGLTNSPLHF.

CDR3 sequence reads: CASSLGGTNTDTQYF. In DNA form, the CDR3 reads TGTGCCAGCAGCTTGGGAGGGACGAACACAGATACGCAGTATTTT. This rearrangement joins TRBV7-9 to TRBJ2-3; 7 bases match TRBD2. Trimming cost V 3 bases and J 2 bases; bases outside gene matches: 5. Germline-derived CDR1 and CDR2 are SEHNR and FQNEAQ (reference sequence). The CDR3 has 15 amino acids. The complete variable domain, with remaining parts taken from reference TRBV7-9 and TRBJ2-3, reads DTGVSQNPRHKITKRGQNVTFRCDPISEHNRLYWYRQTLGQGPEFLTYFQNEAQLEKSRLLSDRFSAERPKGSFSTLEIQRTEQGDSAMYLCASSLGGTNTDTQYFGPGTRLTVL.

This clonotype showed up many times. The chain joins TRBV12-3 or TRBV12-4 to TRBJ2-7, with D hard to call. V lost 2 bases and J 3 bases, leaving 5 bases between the germline ends. This CDR3 is built from 12 residues. This CDR3 is CASSLIGYEQYF. CDR3 DNA sequence: TGTGCCAGCAGTTTAATTGGCTACGAGCAGTACTTC.

The rearrangement links TRBV7-8 to TRBJ2-4, with D possibly TRBD2 on 6 matching bases. V was pared by 2 bases and J by 7 bases, with 9 bases between. CDR1 and CDR2 (germline): SGHVS, FQNEAQ. The CDR3 runs to 13 residues. CDR3 bases: TGTGCCAGCAGCTTATCGGGGGACAACATTCAGTACTTC. Amino acids: CASSLSGDNIQYF.

J is TRBJ1-6 and V is TRBV6-1; 7 bases fit TRBD1. Trimming cost V 3 bases and J 6 bases; bases outside gene matches: 5. Per germline, CDR1 MNHNS and CDR2 SASEGT. This CDR3 comprises 15 residues. CDR3: CASSETGTLNSPLHF. In DNA, the CDR3 is TGTGCCAGCAGTGAGACAGGGACTCTTAATTCACCCCTCCACTTT.

This chain uses TRBV29-1 with TRBJ2-7; no firm D call. V gave up 6 bases and J gave up 2 bases, with 17 bases separating them. The CDR3 consists of 14 residues. Per the germline V gene, CDR1 is SQVTM and CDR2 is ANQGSEA. The CDR3 region has the DNA TGCAGCGTGAGAAGGGTTCCGCTAGCCTACGAGCAGTACTTC. Protein sequence: CSVRRVPLAYEQYF.

V is TRBV6-5 and J is TRBJ2-7; perhaps TRBD1 as D (6 bases). The CDR3 totals 15 residues. Germline V gene sequence: CDR1 MNHEY, CDR2 SVGAGI. V gave up 4 bases and J gave up 3 bases, with 16 bases separating them. CDR3 in amino acids: CASSSPYRDGYEQYF. CDR3 DNA: TGTGCCAGCAGTTCCCCGTACAGGGACGGCTACGAGCAGTACTTC.

This rearrangement joins TRBV29-1 to TRBJ2-7; 8 nucleotides match TRBD2. CDR3 length equals 14 residues. The J segment lost 3 bases and the V segment lost 0 bases, leaving 4 bases of the junction unmatched. Germline V gene data show CDR1 as SQVTM and CDR2 as ANQGSEA. The CDR3 DNA sequence: TGCAGCGTTGAAGATTCGGGGGGGAACTACGAGCAGTACTTC. Translated: CSVEDSGGNYEQYF.

This clonotype was recorded a few times. Here the CDR3 reads CASSAPGVRTEAFF. CDR3 nucleotides: TGTGCCAGCAGCGCCCCCGGCGTTCGGACTGAAGCTTTCTTT. The chain carries TRBV9 and TRBJ1-1, with D hard to call. Trimming cost V 3 bases and J 5 bases, with 14 bases left between them. CDR1 and CDR2 (germline): SGDLS, YYNGEE. This CDR3 is 14 amino acids long.

The chain recombines TRBV4-3 with TRBJ1-2; TRBD1 matches at 8 bases. Germline loops: CDR1 LGHNA, CDR2 YSLEER. The V segment lost 4 bases and the J segment 8 bases; nucleotides outside the gene matches: 12. This CDR3 comprises 15 residues. CDR3 DNA sequence: TGCGCCAGCAGCCCCTGGACAGGGAGCTATTTAGGCTACACCTTC. It encodes CASSPWTGSYLGYTF.